This T cell receptor beta chain originates from a study of T-cell reconstitution after alpha-beta-depleted transplantation in children. Preparing the TCRbeta library involved the use of unique molecular identifiers. Each CDR3 protein gets one entry after TCRdb re-called the PCR reads with MiXCR. This sample has 420,000 or so distinct CDR3 sequences, with under 13% found just once. CDR3 size: 16 residues. The V and J ends lost 2 bases and 4 bases, in that order; junction bases with no gene match: 10. The germline V gene encodes CDR1 MDHEN and CDR2 SYDVKM. The genes are TRBV28 and TRBJ1-2; 7 bases match TRBD1. The source is a human donor who donated a stem cell graft to a child with acute myeloid leukemia. Specimen: PBMCs from the stem cell graft donor, collected from the stem cell graft. The CDR3 protein is CASSLPERQGPYGYTF. The CDR3 region has the DNA TGTGCCAGCAGTTTACCAGAACGACAGGGACCCTATGGCTACACCTTC.